This T cell receptor beta chain was captured in a study of shared clonotypes between healthy human individuals (dated by TCRdb to between 2020 and 2021). About the study as a whole: The cohort comprised a couple of women and a few men aged 18 to 49 years. Each donor's leukapheresis produced roughly between roughly 0.85 and 10 billion PBMCs. Per donor, three plates each were used for CD4 naive and CD4 memory, two for CD8 naive, and one for CD8 memory. To estimate repertoire size and how much clonotypes are shared between individuals, the study performed deep sequencing of blood TCR repertoires from five healthy adults. To increase sequencing depth and limit assay-specific biases, TCR repertoire library preparation and sequencing were carried out by different laboratories using diverse techniques. The paper as a whole reports these results and caveats: Roughly 5% of naive CD4, 3.5% of naive CD8, approximately 2% of memory CD4, and approximately 0.4% of memory CD8 clonotypes were shared across several donors. Sampling was restricted to blood, and TCR repertoires in tissue are likely to differ from TCR repertoires in blood. Even with the large sequencing depth, rarefaction of the sorted-subset datasets indicated that sequencing was incomplete. Because the study included a small number of donors, the genetic and exposure-history diversity represented was limited. Naive subsets generally had larger estimated clonotype richness than memory subsets. Pairwise subsampling led to the expectation that sequencing depth would affect the degree of clonotype sharing among donors. Compared with non-shared clonotypes, the clonotypes found in all four sorted-subset donors had higher generation probabilities.

The donors were healthy, HIV-negative adults who had no recently reported acute infections or vaccinations. Only Caucasian adults living in Nashville, Tennessee, USA were represented among the donors. CD4+ T cells were enriched by magnetic negative selection; naive cells were then positively selected on CD45RA, and the negative fraction formed the memory subset. Blood was collected by leukapheresis, and PBMCs were isolated by Ficoll-Histopaque density gradient centrifugation and then cryopreserved in liquid nitrogen vapor phase. Purity and quantity of every magnetically sorted T cell population were checked by analytical flow cytometry. Each sorted fraction had its genomic DNA isolated and then quantified by UV absorbance on a Nanodrop 2000c. Using the deep immunoSEQ assay, multiplex PCR amplified TCR CDR3 regions from genomic DNA. Genomic DNA extracted from each cell subset was distributed evenly over all wells of several immunoSEQ 96-well plates, and each plate served as one replicate. For sorted subsets, each replicate PCR was loaded with 150 to 250 ng genomic DNA, equivalent to roughly 30,000 T cell genomes. The purified libraries were quantified using a Qubit 3.0 fluorometer, sized with a Bioanalyzer 2100, and then quantified again using the KAPA Library Quantification kit. Each immunoSEQ 96-well plate was sequenced on its own single-read 150-cycle Illumina NextSeq 550 flow cell. The original pipeline was this. Because the immunoSEQ output held only junctional sequences and lacked quality scores, the filtering could not match the filtering applied to full-length reads. Sequences were annotated with PyIR, a Python wrapper for IgBLAST v1.9, using IMGT germline references to assign V/J genes and CDR3. Reads with weak V/J assignments (E-value above 1e-6), missing CDR3, stop codons, out-of-frame junctions, or ambiguous translated residues were removed. V3J clonotypes were defined as sequences sharing the same inferred V gene, J gene, and CDR3 amino acid sequence. Percentage overlap between repertoires was calculated by dividing the number of shared unique clonotypes by the size of the smaller repertoire. RTK rarefaction, the Chao1 estimator, and Recon v2.1 estimates of unobserved clonotypes were used to assess repertoire richness. For all TCRbeta clonotypes obtained by the gDNA method from four donors, generation probabilities were computed with OLGA. Drawn from immuneACCESS, this table holds only the in-frame rearrangements with V and J called that TCRdb kept. Clones are partly lost; checked studies trace under half to an unresolved V gene and leave the rest unexplained. V, J and clone size are those of that table, while D and trimming were read from the DNA. The sample has some 2,100,000 clones on record, 90% to 97% of them singletons. The top ten clones comprise 0.1% to 0.15% of the sample.

The CDR3, from cysteine to phenylalanine, totals 12 residues. Kept here is only the CDR3 DNA, which spans 36 bases and is read in frame from base 1. CDR1 and CDR2 (GTSNPN, SVGIG) derive from the germline V gene (reference sequence). Trimming takes 2 bases from V and 5 bases from J, and the germline ends sit 6 bases apart. About this clone itself: It lacks a known antigen. Base qualities were left out, and no much larger clone turns up one base away. Other DNA variants within this sample encode the same CDR3.

Here the chain combines TRBV30 and TRBJ2-2; the D gene is perhaps TRBD1, on 5 matching bases. Sequencing was performed on naive CD4+ T cells sorted from blood. Interpreted using the paper, the cell subset or site label stands for: CD45RA+ positively selected. This sequence originates from a man between 18 and 29 years old in good health. CDR3 region: CAWSKGTGELFF. Here is the DNA: TGTGCCTGGAGTAAGGGGACCGGGGAGCTGTTTTTT.